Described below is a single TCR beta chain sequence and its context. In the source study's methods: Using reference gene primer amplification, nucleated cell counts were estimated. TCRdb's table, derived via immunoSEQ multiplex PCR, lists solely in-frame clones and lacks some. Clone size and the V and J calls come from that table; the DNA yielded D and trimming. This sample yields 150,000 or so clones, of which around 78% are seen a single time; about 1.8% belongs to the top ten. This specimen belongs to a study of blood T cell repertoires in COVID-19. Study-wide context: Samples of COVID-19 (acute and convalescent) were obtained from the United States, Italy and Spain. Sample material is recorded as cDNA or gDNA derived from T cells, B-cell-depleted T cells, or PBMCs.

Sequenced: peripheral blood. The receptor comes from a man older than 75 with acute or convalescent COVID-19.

Here the CDR3 DNA reads TGTGCCAGCACTTCTTTAGCGGGGGTTGGTGAGCAGTTCTTC. This gives the protein CASTSLAGVGEQFF. V usage is TRBV6-5 and J usage is TRBJ2-1; 9 bases match TRBD2. Germline lookup yields CDR1 MNHEY and CDR2 SVGAGI. The junction had 10 bases not matched to a gene; V was cut back by 7 bases and J by 9 bases. The CDR3 extends over 14 amino acids.